This entry concerns a single T cell receptor (beta chain). How the authors handled the data: Amplification from reference gene primers served as the basis for estimated nucleated cell counts. Some clones are missing from TCRdb's copy, which holds only in-frame ones; the method was immunoSEQ multiplex PCR. D and trimming were read from the DNA, whereas the V and J calls and clone size are those reported in that table. The sample shows 150,000 or so clones, more than 80% of them seen only once. The sample is drawn from a study of blood T cell repertoires in COVID-19. Study in general: Samples taken during acute and convalescent COVID-19 were collected in the United States, Italy and Spain. From T cells, B-cell-depleted T cells, or PBMCs came the material, which was cDNA or gDNA.

The CDR3 contains 13 residues. The V and J ends lost 3 bases and 0 bases respectively, with 8 bases between them. From germline, CDR1 is GTSNPN and CDR2 SVGIG (reference sequence). The sample consisted of peripheral blood. V is TRBV30 and J is TRBJ2-5; D is unresolved. This sequence was found in a middle-aged man with acute or convalescent COVID-19. CDR3 region: CAWSADYQETQYF. CDR3 sequence (DNA): TGTGCCTGGAGCGCCGACTACCAAGAGACCCAGTACTTC.